This TCR beta chain is from a study of regulatory T cells in long-lasting Graves disease. This clonotype was seen only a few times. Its target is unknown. A much larger clone is a single base away; this may be a read error. The time point here: persistent/refractory GD, antithyroid drugs over 5 years with positive TRAb. Preparation of the TCR library used RNA extracted from PBMCs. Graves' disease diagnoses followed American Thyroid Association guidelines. Findings and caveats of the study: The number of shared public clonotypes was higher in persistent patients (approximately 2,600) than new patients (966). TRBV28, TRBJ1-2 and TRBJ2-5 emerged as the favored segments in persistent disease.

For TCR beta, libraries came from iRepertoire HTBI primers and Arm-PCR of CDR3 regions. TCRdb analysed the multiplex PCR reads with MiXCR anew, one entry per CDR3 protein. The repertoire includes around 450,000 distinct CDR3 sequences, roughly 21% of them detected once, and roughly 7% sits in the top ten. Looked up from germline, CDR1 is SGHTA and CDR2 is FQGNSA. V lost 2 bases to trimming and J lost 5 bases; unmatched junction nucleotides: 7. This CDR3 region has 15 residues. The receptor was derived from a female donor with Graves disease. The source material was peripheral blood mononuclear cells (PBMCs), sampled when the disease was refractory, from a patient treated with antithyroid drugs. The V call is TRBV7-2, the J call TRBJ2-7, with 9 bases fitting TRBD2. CDR3 DNA sequence: TGTGCCAGCAGCTTACGTGGCGGGGGGGCCCACGAGCAGTACTTC. Translated: CASSLRGGGAHEQYF.